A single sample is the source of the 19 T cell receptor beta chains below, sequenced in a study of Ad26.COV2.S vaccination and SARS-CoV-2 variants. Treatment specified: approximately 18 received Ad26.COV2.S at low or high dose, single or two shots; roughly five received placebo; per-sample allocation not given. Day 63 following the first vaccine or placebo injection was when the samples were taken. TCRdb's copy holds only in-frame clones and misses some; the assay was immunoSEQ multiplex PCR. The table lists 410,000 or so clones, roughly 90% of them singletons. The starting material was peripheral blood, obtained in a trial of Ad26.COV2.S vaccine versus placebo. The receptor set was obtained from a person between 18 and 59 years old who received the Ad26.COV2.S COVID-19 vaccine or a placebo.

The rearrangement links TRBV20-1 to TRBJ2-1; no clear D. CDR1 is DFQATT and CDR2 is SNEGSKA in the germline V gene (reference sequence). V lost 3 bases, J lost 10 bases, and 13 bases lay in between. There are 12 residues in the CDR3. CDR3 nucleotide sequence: TGCAGTGCTAGTTTCGCCAATAGAGAGCAGTTCTTC. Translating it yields CSASFANREQFF.

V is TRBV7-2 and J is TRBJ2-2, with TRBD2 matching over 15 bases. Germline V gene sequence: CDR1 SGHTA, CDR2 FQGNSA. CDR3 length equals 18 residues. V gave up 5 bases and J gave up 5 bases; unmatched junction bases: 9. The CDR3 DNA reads TGTGCCAGCAGCCAACTAGGGGGACTAGCGGGAGGTACCGGGGAGCTGTTTTTT. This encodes CASSQLGGLAGGTGELFF.

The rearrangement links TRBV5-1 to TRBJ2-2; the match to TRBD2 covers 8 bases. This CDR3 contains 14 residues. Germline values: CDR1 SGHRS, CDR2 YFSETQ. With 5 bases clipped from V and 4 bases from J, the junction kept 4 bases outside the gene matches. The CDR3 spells CASRNSGTTGELFF. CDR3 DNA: TGCGCCAGCAGGAATAGCGGGACCACCGGGGAGCTGTTTTTT.

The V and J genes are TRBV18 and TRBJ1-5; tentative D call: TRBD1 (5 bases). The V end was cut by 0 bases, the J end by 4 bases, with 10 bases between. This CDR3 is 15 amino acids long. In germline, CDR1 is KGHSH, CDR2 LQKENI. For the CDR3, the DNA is TGTGCCAGCTCACCACCTGGGGCTAAGAATCAGCCCCAGCATTTT. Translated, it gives CASSPPGAKNQPQHF.

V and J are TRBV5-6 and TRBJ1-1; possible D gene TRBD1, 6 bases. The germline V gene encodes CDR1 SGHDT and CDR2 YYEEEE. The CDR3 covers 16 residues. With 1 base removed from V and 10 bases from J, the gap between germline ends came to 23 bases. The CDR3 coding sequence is TGTGCCAGCAGCTTGAAGGGGGGCGCGGTCCTCTTCGGAGCTTTCTTT. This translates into CASSLKGGAVLFGAFF. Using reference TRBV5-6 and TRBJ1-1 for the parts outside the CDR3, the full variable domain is DAGVTQSPTHLIKTRGQQVTLRCSPKSGHDTVSWYQQALGQGPQFIFQYYEEEERQRGNFPDRFSGHQFPNYSSELNVNALLLGDSALYLCASSLKGGAVLFGAFFGQGTRLTVV.

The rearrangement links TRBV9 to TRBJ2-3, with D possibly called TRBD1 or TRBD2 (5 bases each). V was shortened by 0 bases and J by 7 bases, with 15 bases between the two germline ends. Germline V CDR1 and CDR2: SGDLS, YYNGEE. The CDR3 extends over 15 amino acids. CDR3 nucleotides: TGTGCCAGCAGCGTAGGAAGGGACCCACCTAATACGCAGTATTTT. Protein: CASSVGRDPPNTQYF.

The CDR3 DNA is TGTGCCAGTGCGACTAGCGGTTCCTACGAGCAGTACTTC. Translation gives CASATSGSYEQYF. The rearrangement uses TRBV19 and TRBJ2-7; 9 bases line up with TRBD2. The germline gives CDR1 LNHDA, CDR2 SQIVND (reference sequence). The CDR3 has 13 residues. Losses at the gene ends were 8 bases for V and 1 base for J; bases not matched to a gene: 3. The complete variable domain, with remaining parts taken from reference TRBV19 and TRBJ2-7, reads DGGITQSPKYLFRKEGQNVTLSCEQNLNHDAMYWYRQDPGQGLRLIYYSQIVNDFQKGDIAEGYSVSREKKESFPLTVTSAQKNPTAFYLCASATSGSYEQYFGPGTRLTVT.

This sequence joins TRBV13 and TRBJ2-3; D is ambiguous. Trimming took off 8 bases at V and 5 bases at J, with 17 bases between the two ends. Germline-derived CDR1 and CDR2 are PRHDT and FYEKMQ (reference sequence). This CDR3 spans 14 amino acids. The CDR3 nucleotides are TGTGCCAGCGCCTTCGGAGAAGCTGGAGATACGCAGTATTTT. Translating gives CASAFGEAGDTQYF.

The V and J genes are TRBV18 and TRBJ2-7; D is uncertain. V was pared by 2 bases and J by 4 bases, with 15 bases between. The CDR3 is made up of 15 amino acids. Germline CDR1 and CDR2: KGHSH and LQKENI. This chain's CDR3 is CASSPTSTTHYEQYF. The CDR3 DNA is TGTGCCAGCTCACCAACATCTACGACCCATTACGAGCAGTACTTC.

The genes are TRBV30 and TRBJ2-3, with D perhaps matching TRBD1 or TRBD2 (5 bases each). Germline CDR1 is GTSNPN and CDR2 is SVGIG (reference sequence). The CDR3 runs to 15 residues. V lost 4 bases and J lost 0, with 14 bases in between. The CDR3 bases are TGTGCCTGGACCCCCCGGGGCCTAAGCACAGATACGCAGTATTTT. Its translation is CAWTPRGLSTDTQYF.

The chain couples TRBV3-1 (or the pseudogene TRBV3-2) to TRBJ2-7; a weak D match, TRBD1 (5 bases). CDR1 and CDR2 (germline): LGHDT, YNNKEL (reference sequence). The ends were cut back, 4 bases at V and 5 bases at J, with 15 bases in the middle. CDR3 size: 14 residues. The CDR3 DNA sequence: TGTGCCAGCAGCCCGCGGACATTTTTCGACGAGCAGTACTTC. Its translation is CASSPRTFFDEQYF.

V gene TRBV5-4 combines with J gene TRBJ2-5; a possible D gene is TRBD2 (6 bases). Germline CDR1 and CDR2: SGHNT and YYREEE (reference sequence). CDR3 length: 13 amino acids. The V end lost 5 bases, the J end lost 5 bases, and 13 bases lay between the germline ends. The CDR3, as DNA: TGTGCCAGCAGTTCGACTAGTTTGGAGACCCAGTACTTC. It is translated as CASSSTSLETQYF.

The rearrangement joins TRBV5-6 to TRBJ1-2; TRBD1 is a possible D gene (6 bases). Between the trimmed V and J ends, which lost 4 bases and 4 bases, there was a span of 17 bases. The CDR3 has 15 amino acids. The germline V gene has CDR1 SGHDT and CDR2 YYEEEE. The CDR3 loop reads CASSPDAGEGYGYTF. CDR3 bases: TGTGCCAGCAGCCCGGACGCAGGGGAAGGCTATGGCTACACCTTC.

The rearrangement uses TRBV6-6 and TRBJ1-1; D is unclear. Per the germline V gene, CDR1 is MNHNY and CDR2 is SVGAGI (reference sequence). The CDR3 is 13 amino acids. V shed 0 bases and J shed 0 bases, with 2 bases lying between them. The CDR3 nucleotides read TGTGCCAGCAGTTACTCGATGAACACTGAAGCTTTCTTT. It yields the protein CASSYSMNTEAFF.

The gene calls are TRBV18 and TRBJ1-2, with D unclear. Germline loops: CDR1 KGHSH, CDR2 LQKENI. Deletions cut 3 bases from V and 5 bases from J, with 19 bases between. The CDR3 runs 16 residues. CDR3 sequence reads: CASSPYPGPQFYGYTF. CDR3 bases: TGTGCCAGCTCACCCTATCCCGGACCTCAGTTTTATGGCTACACCTTC.

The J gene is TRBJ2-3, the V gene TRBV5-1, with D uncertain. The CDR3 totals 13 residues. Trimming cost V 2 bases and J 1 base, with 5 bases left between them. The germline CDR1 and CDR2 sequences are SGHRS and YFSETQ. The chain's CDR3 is CASSLWGTDTQYF. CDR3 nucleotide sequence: TGCGCCAGCAGCTTATGGGGCACAGATACGCAGTATTTT.

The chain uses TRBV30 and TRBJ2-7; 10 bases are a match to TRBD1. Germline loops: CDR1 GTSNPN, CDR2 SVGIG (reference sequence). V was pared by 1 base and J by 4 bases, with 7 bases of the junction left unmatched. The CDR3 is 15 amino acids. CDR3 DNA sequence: TGTGCCTGGAGTGCCTCCGGGACAGGGGAGTACGAGCAGTACTTC. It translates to CAWSASGTGEYEQYF. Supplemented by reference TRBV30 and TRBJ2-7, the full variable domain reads SQTIHQWPATLVQPVGSPLSLECTVEGTSNPNLYWYRQAAGRGLQLLFYSVGIGQISSEVPQNLSASRPQDRQFILSSKKLLLSDSGFYLCAWSASGTGEYEQYFGPGTRLTVT.

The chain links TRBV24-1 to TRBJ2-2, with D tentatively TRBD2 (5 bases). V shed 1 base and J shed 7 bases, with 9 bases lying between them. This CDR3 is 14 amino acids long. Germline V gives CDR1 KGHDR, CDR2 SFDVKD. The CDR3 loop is CATSDFVGGGELFF. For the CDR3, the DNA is TGTGCCACCAGTGATTTTGTCGGAGGCGGGGAGCTGTTTTTT.

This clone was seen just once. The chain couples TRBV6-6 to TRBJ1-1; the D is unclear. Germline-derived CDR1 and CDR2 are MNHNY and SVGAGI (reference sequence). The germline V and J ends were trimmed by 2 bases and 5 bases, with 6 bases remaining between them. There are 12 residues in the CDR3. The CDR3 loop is CASSYPHTEAFF. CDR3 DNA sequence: TGTGCCAGCAGTTACCCGCATACTGAAGCTTTCTTT.